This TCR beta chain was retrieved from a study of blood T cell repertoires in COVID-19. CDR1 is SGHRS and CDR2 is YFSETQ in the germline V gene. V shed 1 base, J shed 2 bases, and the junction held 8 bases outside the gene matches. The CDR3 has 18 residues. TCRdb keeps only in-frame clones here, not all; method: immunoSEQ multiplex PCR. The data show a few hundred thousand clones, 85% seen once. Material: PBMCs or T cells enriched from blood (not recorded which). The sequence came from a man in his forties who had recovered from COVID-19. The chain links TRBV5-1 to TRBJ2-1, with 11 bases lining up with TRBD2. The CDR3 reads CASSLRSGRALAYNEQFF. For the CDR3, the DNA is TGCGCCAGCAGCTTGCGTAGCGGGAGGGCACTCGCCTACAATGAGCAGTTCTTC.